The source of this TCR beta chain is a study of T cells after yellow fever vaccination. Notes on the study in general: Post-booster samples contained most primary-vaccination clones (approximately 96% CD4, 70% to 90% CD8).

Per the germline V gene, CDR1 is KGHSH and CDR2 is LQKENI. V was clipped by 0 bases and J by 8 bases, with 10 bases between them. The CDR3 runs 13 residues. A single record per CDR3 protein comes from TCRdb applying MiXCR to the 5' RACE reads. The repertoire holds 150,000 or so distinct CDR3 sequences, with about 7% as singletons. This clonotype showed up many times. As yet, its antigen is unknown. J is TRBJ1-2 and V is TRBV18; TRBD1 might be the D (6 bases). The source of this sequence is a man in his late teens or twenties who received the YFV17D yellow fever vaccine. The specimen comprised CD4+ T cells sorted from PBMCs, sampled around 5 days after the first yellow fever vaccination. CDR3 DNA sequence: TGTGCCAGCTCACCACCGACAGGACTGGGCTACACCTTC. It specifies CASSPPTGLGYTF.